This T cell receptor beta chain was sequenced in a study of monozygotic twins with inflammatory bowel disease. Notes on the study in general: Especially where disease activity was present, IBD patients had fewer clonotypes in common with others than healthy twins did.

A note on this clonotype: Its antigen is undetermined.

This CDR3 has 14 amino acids. CDR1 and CDR2 (germline): DFQATT, SNEGSKA (reference sequence). Each CDR3 protein gets one entry in TCRdb, which reprocessed the 5' RACE reads and gives no DNA. Its listing shows 200,000 to 250,000 distinct CDR3 sequences. Sequencing was done on a sample of blood. The chain uses TRBV20-1 and TRBJ1-4. The receptor comes from a human donor with ulcerative colitis or Crohn's disease, or a healthy co-twin of an affected twin (not recorded which). The CDR3 loop reads CSASPDSAGEKLFF.